This T cell receptor beta chain was identified during a study of T cell changes during pregnancy in multiple sclerosis. The CDR3 consists of 15 residues. Per germline, CDR1 SGHAT and CDR2 FQNNGV. V lost 1 base and J lost 5; bases outside the gene matches: 2. The method was immunoSEQ multiplex PCR; TCRdb's version includes in-frame clones alone and lacks a portion of them. The table records more than 75,000 clones, about 95% of them present only once. The source of this sequence is a female donor with multiple sclerosis, enrolled in a pregnancy study. This rearrangement joins TRBV11-2 to TRBJ2-2; 9 bases agree with TRBD1. Here the sequenced sample was peripheral blood, taken in the third trimester of pregnancy. This chain's CDR3 is CASSLVDRGTGELFF. In DNA, the CDR3 is TGTGCCAGCAGCTTAGTCGACAGGGGGACCGGGGAGCTGTTTTTT.